These 25 T cell receptor beta chains were sequenced from one sample in a study of PD-1 blockade in mismatch repair-deficient tumors. TCRdb keeps only in-frame clones here, not all; method: immunoSEQ multiplex PCR. The sample includes some 130,000 clones, about 90% of them seen just once. The sequences come from peripheral blood, collected approximately 69 weeks after starting pembrolizumab. The receptors stem from an adult with mismatch repair-deficient cancer.

The chain employs TRBV29-1 and TRBJ2-1; TRBD2 matches at 7 bases. CDR1 and CDR2 (germline): SQVTM, ANQGSEA. V was pared by 8 bases and J by 0 bases, with 7 bases of the junction left unmatched. This CDR3 is built from 14 residues. This CDR3 is CSQERGSSYNEQFF. Here the CDR3 DNA reads TGCAGCCAGGAGCGGGGAAGCTCCTACAATGAGCAGTTCTTC.

In its sample, this clone was seen once. The chain couples TRBV2 to TRBJ2-1; D possibly corresponds to TRBD2 (6 bases). CDR1 is SNHLY, CDR2 FYNNEI, per germline. The CDR3 runs 15 residues. V was pared by 0 bases and J by 1 base, with 7 bases between. In DNA form, the CDR3 reads TGTGCCAGCAGTGAAGCGGGAGGATCCTACAATGAGCAGTTCTTC. Protein sequence: CASSEAGGSYNEQFF.

The chain employs TRBV27 and TRBJ2-6; D remains ambiguous. Germline CDR1 and CDR2: MNHEY and SMNVEV (reference sequence). The CDR3 covers 18 residues. V lost 5 bases and J 0 bases, leaving 17 bases between the germline ends. The CDR3 loop reads CASSLRANRGSGANVLTF. CDR3 in DNA: TGTGCCAGCAGTCTCCGGGCCAACCGAGGCTCTGGGGCCAACGTCCTGACTTTC. Combining the CDR3 with reference TRBV27 and TRBJ2-6 gives the whole variable domain EAQVTQNPRYLITVTGKKLTVTCSQNMNHEYMSWYRQDPGLGLRQIYYSMNVEVTDKGDVPEGYKVSRKEKRNFPLILESPSPNQTSLYFCASSLRANRGSGANVLTFGAGSRLTVL.

The chain couples TRBV12-5 to TRBJ1-5, with D possibly being TRBD1 (6 bases). The CDR3 loop spans 16 amino acids. Deletions cut 1 base from V and 4 bases from J, with 14 bases between. Looked up from germline, CDR1 is LGHNT and CDR2 is FRNRAP. The CDR3 nucleotides are TGTGCTAGTGGTTTGGACTACAGGGACCCGAATCAGCCCCAGCATTTT. It translates to CASGLDYRDPNQPQHF.

The V gene is TRBV27, the J gene TRBJ2-5; possible D gene TRBD1, 7 bases. This CDR3 has 17 residues. The V end lost 8 bases, the J end lost 5 bases, and 27 bases lay between the germline ends. Germline V gene sequence: CDR1 MNHEY, CDR2 SMNVEV (reference sequence). The CDR3 DNA reads as TGTGCCAGCGGATTCCTAGCCCGACAGGGAGGAGGGGAGACCCAGTACTTC. It translates to CASGFLARQGGGETQYF.

The rearrangement links TRBV4-1 to TRBJ2-1; 8 nucleotides align to TRBD2. V shed 5 bases and J 6 bases; nucleotides not matched to a gene: 9. The CDR3 spans 15 residues. Germline V CDR1 and CDR2: MGHRA, YSYEKL. The CDR3: CASSAWAGGTNEQFF. The CDR3 nucleotides are TGCGCCAGCAGCGCATGGGCGGGAGGAACCAATGAGCAGTTCTTC.

The J gene is TRBJ1-1, the V gene TRBV5-1; D may be TRBD1 (6 bases). V was cut by 0 bases and J by 3 bases, with 15 bases left in between. The CDR3 is made up of 16 amino acids. Per germline, CDR1 SGHRS and CDR2 YFSETQ. DNA for the CDR3: TGCGCCAGCAGCTTGGTTTGGGTCAGGGGAGACACTGAAGCTTTCTTT. It encodes CASSLVWVRGDTEAFF.

The rearrangement uses TRBV4-2 and TRBJ1-3; perhaps TRBD1 as D (6 bases). The germline gives CDR1 LGHNA, CDR2 YNFKEQ. V was clipped by 0 bases and J by 2 bases, with 11 bases between them. The CDR3 totals 16 residues. CDR3 loop: CASSQDTQGAGNTIYF. CDR3 bases: TGTGCCAGCAGCCAAGATACACAGGGTGCTGGAAACACCATATATTTT.

The chain employs TRBV27 and TRBJ1-5; D is unclear. The CDR3 sequence is 13 residues long. V was trimmed by 5 bases and J by 3 bases, leaving 8 bases between them. Looked up from germline, CDR1 is MNHEY and CDR2 is SMNVEV (reference sequence). The CDR3 is CASSGVYNQPQHF. CDR3 DNA: TGTGCCAGCAGTGGGGTCTACAATCAGCCCCAGCATTTT.

This clone was counted once. The chain has TRBV4-1 and TRBJ2-2; either TRBD1 or TRBD2 may fit D (6 bases each). The CDR3 contains 13 residues. Germline V CDR1 and CDR2: MGHRA, YSYEKL. Trimming shortened V by 0 bases and J by 9 bases, and 8 bases separated the two germline ends. CDR3 nucleotide sequence: TGCGCCAGCAGCCAAGATGGGGGGCGGGAGCTGTTTTTT. This encodes CASSQDGGRELFF.

The chain recombines TRBV7-6 with TRBJ2-1; D is perhaps TRBD1 or TRBD2 (5 bases each). The V and J ends lost 5 bases and 10 bases respectively, with 21 bases between them. This CDR3 spans 15 amino acids. CDR1 is SGHVS, CDR2 FNYEAQ, per germline. The CDR3 nucleotides are TGTGCCAGCAGCCTCGGATCTTTGGGCTGGGGGGAGCAGTTCTTC. Its translation is CASSLGSLGWGEQFF.

The V gene is TRBV19, the J gene TRBJ1-4, with TRBD1 matching 7 bases. The CDR3 is 14 amino acids. Looked up from germline, CDR1 is LNHDA and CDR2 is SQIVND (reference sequence). V lost 5 bases to trimming and J lost 5 bases; unmatched junction nucleotides: 5. Here the CDR3 reads CASSPGQTNEKLFF. In DNA form, the CDR3 reads TGTGCCAGTAGTCCGGGACAGACAAATGAAAAACTGTTTTTT.

This chain links TRBV15 with TRBJ2-2, with TRBD1 matching over 7 bases. Trimming took 1 base from V and 6 from J; bases not matched to a gene: 5. The V gene's germline CDR1 is LNHNV and CDR2 YYDKDF (reference sequence). This CDR3 is built from 15 residues. CDR3 amino acids: CATSRGDRAPGELFF. DNA for the CDR3: TGTGCCACCAGCAGAGGTGACAGGGCTCCCGGGGAGCTGTTTTTT.

The chain employs TRBV9 and TRBJ2-3; D is tentatively TRBD1 or TRBD2 (6 bases each). The V end lost 1 base, the J end lost 6 bases, and 18 bases lay between the germline ends. The CDR3 consists of 16 residues. Germline lookup yields CDR1 SGDLS and CDR2 YYNGEE. The CDR3 protein is CASSVSWRGSEDTQYF. The CDR3 DNA reads as TGTGCCAGCAGCGTATCCTGGAGGGGGAGTGAGGATACGCAGTATTTT.

This clone was found a few times. The chain carries TRBV6-4 and TRBJ2-2, with D perhaps TRBD2 (6 bases). CDR3 length equals 15 residues. Germline-derived CDR1 and CDR2 are MRHNA and SNTAGT. Trimming took off 2 bases at V and 4 bases at J, with 11 bases between the two ends. The CDR3 protein is CASSDTSRGTGELFF. In DNA, the CDR3 is TGTGCCAGCAGTGACACTAGCAGAGGCACCGGGGAGCTGTTTTTT.

The genes are TRBV27 and TRBJ2-5, with 14 positions matching TRBD2. Germline loops: CDR1 MNHEY, CDR2 SMNVEV (reference sequence). This CDR3 spans 19 amino acids. Germline trimming cut 5 bases from V and 3 bases from J; bases unmatched to any gene: 14. The DNA for the CDR3 is TGTGCCAGCAGTCCCGGGACTCGCCGGGGACTAGCGGGGGAAGAGACCCAGTACTTC. Encoded protein: CASSPGTRRGLAGEETQYF.

V gene TRBV2 combines with J gene TRBJ2-7, with TRBD1 matching over 9 bases. The junction had 7 bases not matched to a gene; V was cut back by 6 bases and J by 7 bases. The CDR3 spans 13 residues. Germline V gene sequence: CDR1 SNHLY, CDR2 FYNNEI. The CDR3: CASRRTGVVEQYF. The CDR3 DNA reads as TGTGCCAGCAGACGGACAGGGGTTGTTGAGCAGTACTTC.

Comment on this clone: One junction end disagrees with the germline gene, perhaps due to a read error. J is TRBJ2-5 and V is TRBV10-3, with D perhaps given as TRBD1 or TRBD2 (5 bases each). The assigned J gene may be wrong: the sequence end matches TRBJ2-7 better. Looked up from germline, CDR1 is ENHRY and CDR2 is SYGVKD. CDR3 length equals 13 residues. CDR3 in DNA: TGTGCCAGCAGTTACTCGAGGGGTTACGAGCAGTACTTC. Amino acids: CASSYSRGYEQYF.

V is TRBV27 and J is TRBJ2-4; weak D call: TRBD1 (6 bases). From germline, CDR1 is MNHEY and CDR2 SMNVEV (reference sequence). V was pared by 5 bases and J by 0 bases, with 11 bases between. This CDR3 is built from 15 residues. CDR3 bases: TGTGCCAGCAGTAACAGCAGGGGAGCCAAAAACATTCAGTACTTC. It specifies CASSNSRGAKNIQYF.

The chain has TRBV6-5 and TRBJ2-5; TRBD2 aligns across 11 bases. Germline V gene sequence: CDR1 MNHEY, CDR2 SVGAGI. The V and J ends lost 6 bases and 5 bases, in that order; junction bases with no gene match: 8. The CDR3 totals 15 residues. As DNA, the CDR3 is TGTGCCAGCAGACTACTAGCGGGAGCGGTTGAGACCCAGTACTTC. Protein sequence: CASRLLAGAVETQYF.

The J gene is TRBJ2-1, the V gene TRBV11-2, with D unresolved. This CDR3 contains 12 residues. Germline CDR1 is SGHAT and CDR2 is FQNNGV. V was cut by 1 base and J by 5 bases, with 3 bases left in between. The CDR3 nucleotides are TGTGCCAGCAGCTTAGCTGACAATGAGCAGTTCTTC. Residues: CASSLADNEQFF.

This clone was recorded once. DNA of the CDR3: TGTGCCAGCAGCTTATCCGGCCCCTCCTACAATGAGCAGTTCTTC. Amino acids: CASSLSGPSYNEQFF. The rearrangement uses TRBV7-3 and TRBJ2-1; D unresolved. The V gene lost 2 bases and the J gene lost 0 bases, with 8 bases spanning the gap. The germline V gene encodes CDR1 SGHTA and CDR2 FQGTGA. This CDR3 contains 15 residues.

The rearrangement links TRBV2 to TRBJ2-7; 8 bases map to TRBD2. With 5 bases clipped from V and 5 bases from J, the junction kept 8 bases outside the gene matches. The CDR3 is 14 residues long. Germline assignment: CDR1 SNHLY and CDR2 FYNNEI. The CDR3 spells CASSFSGSFNEQYF. The DNA of the CDR3 is TGTGCCAGCAGTTTCAGCGGGAGTTTCAACGAGCAGTACTTC.

The V gene is TRBV4-2, the J gene TRBJ2-7; D tentatively fits TRBD1 or TRBD2 (5 bases each). The CDR3 spans 14 residues. CDR1 and CDR2 (germline): LGHNA, YNFKEQ. The V end lost 1 base, the J end lost 2 bases, and 9 bases lay between the germline ends. The CDR3, as DNA: TGTGCCAGCAGCCAAGGGGACGGGGCCTACGAGCAGTACTTC. It specifies CASSQGDGAYEQYF.

The V gene is TRBV28, the J gene TRBJ2-5; 7 bases match TRBD1. Germline loops: CDR1 MDHEN, CDR2 SYDVKM. The CDR3 is 14 residues long. After removal of 7 bases from V and 9 bases from J, the junction contained 14 bases not matched to a gene. Written as DNA, the CDR3 is TGTGCCAGCAACCACAGGGGCCCGCAAAGGGCCCAGTACTTC. Amino acid sequence: CASNHRGPQRAQYF. The full variable domain, rest sourced from reference TRBV28 and TRBJ2-5, is DVKVTQSSRYLVKRTGEKVFLECVQDMDHENMFWYRQDPGLGLRLIYFSYDVKMKEKGDIPEGYSVSREKKERFSLILESASTNQTSMYLCASNHRGPQRAQYFGPGTRLLVL.